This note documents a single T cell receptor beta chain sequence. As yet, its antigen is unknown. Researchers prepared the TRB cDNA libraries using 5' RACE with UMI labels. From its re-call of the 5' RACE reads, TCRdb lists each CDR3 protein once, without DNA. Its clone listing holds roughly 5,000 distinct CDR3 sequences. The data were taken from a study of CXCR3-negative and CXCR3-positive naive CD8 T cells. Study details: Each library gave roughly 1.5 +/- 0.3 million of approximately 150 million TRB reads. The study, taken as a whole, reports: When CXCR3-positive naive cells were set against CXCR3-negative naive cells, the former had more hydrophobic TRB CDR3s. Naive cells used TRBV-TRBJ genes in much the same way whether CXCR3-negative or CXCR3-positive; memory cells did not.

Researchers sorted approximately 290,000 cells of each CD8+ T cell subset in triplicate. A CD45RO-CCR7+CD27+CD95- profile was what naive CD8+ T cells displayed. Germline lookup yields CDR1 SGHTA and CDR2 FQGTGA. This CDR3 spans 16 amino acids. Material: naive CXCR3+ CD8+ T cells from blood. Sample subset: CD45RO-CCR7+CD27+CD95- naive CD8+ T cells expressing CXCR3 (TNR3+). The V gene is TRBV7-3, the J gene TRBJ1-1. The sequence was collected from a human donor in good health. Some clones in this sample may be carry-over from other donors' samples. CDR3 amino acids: CASSLPFWERNTEAFF.